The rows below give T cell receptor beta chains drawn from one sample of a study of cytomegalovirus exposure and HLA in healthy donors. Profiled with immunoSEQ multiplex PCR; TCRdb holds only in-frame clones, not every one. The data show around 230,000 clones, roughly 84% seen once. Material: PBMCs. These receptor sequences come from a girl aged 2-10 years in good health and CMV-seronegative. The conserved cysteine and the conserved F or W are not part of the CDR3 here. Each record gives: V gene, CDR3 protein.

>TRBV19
ASSVGQGGSYEQY
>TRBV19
ASSRGQPYEQY
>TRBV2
ASTLVGGSGYT
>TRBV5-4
ASSDPRGEETQY
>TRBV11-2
ASSLWEASYNEQF
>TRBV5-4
ASSLGPGNSGNTIY
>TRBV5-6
ASSFRGSGTDTQY
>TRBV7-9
ASSLYVVDEKLF
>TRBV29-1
STSLGEEQY
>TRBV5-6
ASSKDRGRGYT
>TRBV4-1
ASSGLAGAAGETQY
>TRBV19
ASSRAVSSQAGKGTQY
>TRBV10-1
ASRSDRATDTQY
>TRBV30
ACQLGVGYT
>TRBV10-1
ASSLGLAGTSYNEQF
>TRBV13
ASSLGGTRIDEQY
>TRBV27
ASSPHRVSRYEQY
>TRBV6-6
ASSYSTGGDYGYT
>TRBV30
AWKRGTSAPNEQF
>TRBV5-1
ASSLVAGAGNEQF
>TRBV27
ASSGGGKRETQY
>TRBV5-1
ASSERSGTASYNEQF
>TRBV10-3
AISESTPVRYT
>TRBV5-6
ASSFDSSSYNEQF
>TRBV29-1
SVANTGELF
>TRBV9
ASSSPLRWGDTGELF